This entry lists 26 T cell receptor beta chains sequenced from one sample in a study of blood T cell repertoires in COVID-19. Method: immunoSEQ multiplex PCR; TCRdb's copy keeps in-frame clones and lacks some. Of roughly 250,000 clones in the sample, more than 75% were seen once. The source material was PBMCs or T cells enriched from blood (not recorded which). The source is a woman aged 40 to 50 with acute COVID-19.

This chain links TRBV7-8 with TRBJ1-1, with D uncertain. Trimming took off 3 bases at V and 3 bases at J, with 8 bases between the two ends. In germline, CDR1 is SGHVS, CDR2 FQNEAQ. This CDR3 comprises 13 residues. CDR3 bases: TGTGCCAGCAGCTTCGACACCTACACTGAAGCTTTCTTT. Amino acid sequence: CASSFDTYTEAFF.

The V call is TRBV20-1, the J call TRBJ2-2; 11 bases fit TRBD2. V trimming: 3 bases; J trimming: 6 bases; junction bases outside the gene matches: 0. CDR3 length: 13 amino acids. The germline V gene has CDR1 DFQATT and CDR2 SNEGSKA (reference sequence). The CDR3 loop reads CSASSGGAGELFF. CDR3 DNA sequence: TGCAGTGCTAGTAGCGGGGGGGCCGGGGAGCTGTTTTTT.

The rearrangement joins TRBV7-8 to TRBJ2-7; unclear D gene. V lost 2 bases and J 2 bases, leaving 7 bases between the germline ends. This CDR3 is built from 13 residues. Germline V gives CDR1 SGHVS, CDR2 FQNEAQ. The CDR3 nucleotides read TGTGCCAGCAGCTTACAGACAACCTACGAGCAGTACTTC. Its translation is CASSLQTTYEQYF.

V and J are TRBV6-5 and TRBJ1-2; TRBD1 is a possible D gene (6 bases). V was clipped by 0 bases and J by 6 bases, with 11 bases between them. This CDR3 spans 14 amino acids. Germline V lookup: CDR1 MNHEY, CDR2 SVGAGI. The CDR3 region has the DNA TGTGCCAGCAGTTACTCAACAGGGATGGATGGCTACACCTTC. This codes for CASSYSTGMDGYTF.

The chain carries TRBV29-1 and TRBJ2-5, with 7 bases fitting TRBD2. Germline values: CDR1 SQVTM, CDR2 ANQGSEA. Losses at the gene ends were 6 bases for V and 5 bases for J; bases not matched to a gene: 9. The CDR3 totals 13 residues. CDR3 region: CSVGEGSRETQYF. The CDR3 bases are TGCAGCGTGGGGGAGGGGAGTCGGGAGACCCAGTACTTC.

J is TRBJ1-5 and V is TRBV2; no firm D call. The CDR3 is 13 amino acids. Trimming pared 8 bases from V and 0 bases from J, leaving 8 bases between. Germline values: CDR1 SNHLY, CDR2 FYNNEI. CDR3 sequence reads: CASRGYSNQPQHF. CDR3 in DNA: TGTGCCAGCCGGGGTTATAGCAATCAGCCCCAGCATTTT.

This clone was seen a single time. The chain recombines TRBV28 with TRBJ2-2; the match to TRBD2 covers 9 bases. Germline V lookup: CDR1 MDHEN, CDR2 SYDVKM. The CDR3 sequence is 15 residues long. J was trimmed by 5 bases and V by 2 bases; bases with no gene match: 3. CDR3 DNA: TGTGCCAGCAGTTTAGGCGGGAGGGGTACCGGGGAGCTGTTTTTT. It encodes CASSLGGRGTGELFF.

The V and J genes are TRBV9 and TRBJ2-1, with D possibly matching TRBD1 (6 bases). Trimming removed 2 bases from V and 9 bases from J, with 24 bases in between. Germline CDR1 is SGDLS and CDR2 is YYNGEE. CDR3 length: 17 residues. CDR3 in amino acids: CASSVPSTGKELGEQFF. CDR3 DNA: TGTGCCAGCAGCGTCCCCTCCACAGGGAAGGAGTTAGGTGAGCAGTTCTTC.

The chain employs TRBV27 and TRBJ2-1, with 8 bases that match TRBD1. CDR3 length: 15 amino acids. Germline values: CDR1 MNHEY, CDR2 SMNVEV (reference sequence). V shed 5 bases and J 3 bases; nucleotides not matched to a gene: 6. The CDR3 spells CASSRDRGIYNEQFF. For the CDR3, the DNA is TGTGCCAGCAGTCGCGACAGGGGAATCTACAATGAGCAGTTCTTC.

The rearrangement joins TRBV11-3 to TRBJ2-7; 8 bases match TRBD1. The CDR3 totals 13 residues. Germline assignment: CDR1 SGHNT and CDR2 YENEEA. The V and J ends lost 5 bases and 10 bases, in that order; junction bases with no gene match: 10. CDR3 DNA sequence: TGTGCCAGCAGCCCGACAGGGGTATTTGAACAGTACTTC. Its protein product is CASSPTGVFEQYF.

This clone came up once. The chain uses TRBV3-1 (or the pseudogene TRBV3-2) and TRBJ2-1; 10 positions agree with TRBD2. Looked up from germline, CDR1 is LGHDT and CDR2 is YNNKEL (reference sequence). The junction had 5 bases not matched to a gene; V was cut back by 2 bases and J by 7 bases. The CDR3 spans 15 residues. The CDR3 spells CASSQSGGAANEQFF. CDR3 bases: TGTGCCAGCAGCCAAAGCGGGGGGGCCGCGAATGAGCAGTTCTTC.

This clone was picked up one time. This chain uses TRBV9 with TRBJ1-2, with D possibly being TRBD1 (5 bases). The CDR3 has 16 amino acids. Germline V gene lookup returns CDR1 SGDLS and CDR2 YYNGEE. Trimming shortened V by 0 bases and J by 1 base, and 13 bases separated the two germline ends. CDR3 in amino acids: CASSVGEGTFNYGYTF. CDR3 DNA: TGTGCCAGCAGCGTAGGGGAAGGGACTTTTAACTATGGCTACACCTTC.

The rearrangement joins TRBV5-6 to TRBJ1-2; 7 bases are shared with TRBD1. The CDR3 spans 15 residues. The germline V gene has CDR1 SGHDT and CDR2 YYEEEE. J was trimmed by 4 bases and V by 4 bases; bases with no gene match: 10. This chain's CDR3 is CASSIPQDRVYGYTF. The CDR3, as DNA: TGTGCCAGCAGCATCCCCCAAGACAGGGTCTATGGCTACACCTTC. The full variable domain, rest sourced from reference TRBV5-6 and TRBJ1-2, is DAGVTQSPTHLIKTRGQQVTLRCSPKSGHDTVSWYQQALGQGPQFIFQYYEEEERQRGNFPDRFSGHQFPNYSSELNVNALLLGDSALYLCASSIPQDRVYGYTFGSGTRLTVV.

This rearrangement joins TRBV28 to TRBJ1-2; no firm D call. V lost 6 bases to trimming and J lost 2 bases, with 10 bases between them. The CDR3 contains 13 residues. Germline CDR1 is MDHEN and CDR2 is SYDVKM. CDR3 coding DNA: TGTGCCAGCAGGCCCACAGAGAACTATGGCTACACCTTC. Translated: CASRPTENYGYTF.

The chain combines TRBV25-1 with TRBJ1-2; D is unresolved. This CDR3 is built from 12 residues. CDR1 MGHDK and CDR2 SYGVNS come from the germline V gene. V lost 4 bases and J 4 bases, leaving 7 bases between the germline ends. The CDR3: CASSGRSYGYTF. The CDR3 nucleotides read TGTGCCAGCAGTGGTAGATCCTATGGCTACACCTTC.

The rearrangement links TRBV7-9 to TRBJ2-3; 15 bases are shared with TRBD2. The germline CDR1 and CDR2 sequences are SEHNR and FQNEAQ (reference sequence). V shed 5 bases, J shed 5 bases, and the junction held 5 bases outside the gene matches. The length of the CDR3 is 16 residues. CDR3 amino acids: CASSPGTSGGIDTQYF. Written as DNA, the CDR3 is TGTGCCAGCAGCCCGGGGACTAGCGGGGGGATAGATACGCAGTATTTT.

The chain joins TRBV28 to TRBJ1-4; 7 bases match TRBD1. The CDR3 length is 14 residues. V gave up 5 bases and J gave up 6 bases; unmatched junction bases: 6. Germline assignment: CDR1 MDHEN and CDR2 SYDVKM. CDR3 sequence reads: CASSPGQVYEKLFF. CDR3 coding DNA: TGTGCCAGCAGTCCCGGACAGGTATATGAAAAACTGTTTTTT.

The CDR3 loop is CASSLLPGTDNSPLHF. CDR3 nucleotide sequence: TGTGCCAGCAGCCTACTACCCGGGACAGATAATTCACCCCTCCACTTT. The V call is TRBV11-2, the J call TRBJ1-6, with 7 bases matching TRBD1. The CDR3 consists of 16 residues. CDR1 is SGHAT, CDR2 FQNNGV, per germline. The trim removed 5 bases at V and 5 bases at J, leaving 9 bases unmatched.

A word on this clone: Other DNA sequences in the same sample also yield this CDR3. The chain uses TRBV7-2 and TRBJ1-1; D might be TRBD1 (6 bases). With 5 bases removed from V and 0 bases from J, the gap between germline ends came to 7 bases. The CDR3 length is 13 residues. The germline CDR1 and CDR2 sequences are SGHTA and FQGNSA. DNA for the CDR3: TGTGCCAGCAGCCGACAGGTGAACACTGAAGCTTTCTTT. Its translation is CASSRQVNTEAFF.

V usage is TRBV5-4 and J usage is TRBJ2-3, with D perhaps matching TRBD1 (6 bases). Germline CDR1 SGHNT, CDR2 YYREEE (reference sequence). The CDR3 runs 14 residues. The V end was cut by 4 bases, the J end by 1 base, with 10 bases between. In DNA, the CDR3 is TGTGCCAGCAGCGCGAGACAGGGCACAGATACGCAGTATTTT. Amino acids: CASSARQGTDTQYF.

This sequence joins TRBV24-1 and TRBJ2-1; 10 bases are shared with TRBD1. Germline V gene lookup returns CDR1 KGHDR and CDR2 SFDVKD. This CDR3 has 15 residues. V gave up 5 bases and J gave up 8 bases; unmatched junction bases: 8. The CDR3 nucleotides read TGTGCCACCAGTGTTGGGACAGGGGTGTCGGATGAGCAGTTCTTC. It encodes CATSVGTGVSDEQFF.

V usage is TRBV6-2 or TRBV6-3 and J usage is TRBJ2-7; a possible D gene is TRBD2 (6 bases). Trimming removed 2 bases from V and 5 bases from J, with 10 bases in between. CDR1 MNHEY and CDR2 SVGEGT come from the germline V gene. The CDR3 length is 13 residues. The CDR3 DNA sequence: TGTGCCAGCAGTTACGGGGGACTGGACGAGCAGTACTTC. As protein: CASSYGGLDEQYF.

The chain recombines TRBV28 with TRBJ1-2; 10 positions match TRBD1. V was clipped by 1 base and J by 8 bases; unmatched bases: 4. This CDR3 is built from 14 residues. Germline lookup yields CDR1 MDHEN and CDR2 SYDVKM. CDR3 amino acids: CASSLSGTGVGYTF. The DNA of the CDR3 is TGTGCCAGCAGTTTATCCGGGACAGGGGTCGGCTACACCTTC.

The rearrangement links TRBV13 to TRBJ2-3; a possible D gene is TRBD1 (6 bases). Trimming cost V 1 base and J 5 bases, with 7 bases left between them. From germline, CDR1 is PRHDT and CDR2 FYEKMQ (reference sequence). The CDR3 covers 13 residues. CDR3 sequence: CASSLEGGDTQYF. The CDR3 bases are TGTGCCAGCAGCTTAGAAGGGGGAGATACGCAGTATTTT.

This chain joins TRBV11-3 and TRBJ1-4, with TRBD1 matching 7 bases. CDR1 and CDR2 from the germline V gene are SGHNT and YENEEA. Losses at the gene ends were 2 bases for V and 5 bases for J; bases not matched to a gene: 2. CDR3 length: 14 amino acids. The CDR3 protein is CASSLSRGNEKLFF. The CDR3 DNA reads as TGTGCCAGCAGCTTATCCAGGGGGAATGAAAAACTGTTTTTT. Supplemented by reference TRBV11-3 and TRBJ1-4, the full variable domain reads EAGVVQSPRYKIIEKKQPVAFWCNPISGHNTLYWYLQNLGQGPELLIRYENEEAVDDSQLPKDRFSAERLKGVDSTLKIQPAELGDSAVYLCASSLSRGNEKLFFGSGTQLSVL.

This sequence joins TRBV7-2 and TRBJ2-3; D gene unclear. Trimming took off 1 base at V and 4 bases at J, with 12 bases between the two ends. Germline lookup yields CDR1 SGHTA and CDR2 FQGNSA. CDR3 length: 15 residues. In nucleotides, the CDR3 is TGTGCCAGCAGCTTAGGTTTCCGAGGTCCAGATACGCAGTATTTT. As protein: CASSLGFRGPDTQYF.